The source of this TCR beta chain is a study of human T cells and chemical hapten exposure. Looking at the study overall: Small differences in pooled library volume mainly drove the variation in TCR yields per sample. Study-wide results and limits: Following DPC sensitization, TCRs present above 1 in 1000 frequency showed no change.

This clonotype came up many times. Its antigen is currently unknown. Germline CDR1 and CDR2: LGHNA and YNFKEQ. The CDR3 is 16 amino acids. With 0 bases removed from V and 3 bases from J, the gap between germline ends came to 14 bases. In the library, unique molecular identifiers were attached to individual cDNA molecules. One entry per CDR3 protein, called by TCRdb with MiXCR from the RACE reads. The sample lists about 360,000 distinct CDR3 sequences, roughly 5% occurring once. Time point reported: patch test 1, 2 weeks after DPC sensitization. Described treatment: therapeutic diphenylcyclopropenone sensitization with weekly scalp DPC.

The chain employs TRBV4-2 and TRBJ1-1; a possible D gene is TRBD1 (6 bases). This receptor was identified in a woman in her forties or fifties with alopecia areata. Some clones in this sample may be carry-over from other donors' samples. The material was whole blood, obtained in connection with sensitization to the hapten diphenylcyclopropenone (DPC). The CDR3 spells CASSQESGGADTEAFF. For the CDR3, the DNA is TGTGCCAGCAGCCAAGAGTCCGGGGGCGCGGACACTGAAGCTTTCTTT.